The 3 T cell receptor beta chains below come from one sample, sequenced in a study of identical twins (dated by TCRdb to the mid-2010s). Library prep was done by 5' RACE. TCRdb records Illumina HiSeq 2000 as the sequencer. The public reads were run again by TCRdb, first through fastp at Q25 and then through MiXCR, and only productive beta chains were kept. Under each unique CDR3 protein, matching rows form one entry showing the most common genes and DNA. The sample table records fewer than 500,000 distinct CDR3 sequences; about 13% of these occur just once. The ten largest clonotypes hold 0.98% of the sample. The same data also contributed to another study, on yellow fever vaccine responses in identical twins.

The sample comprised CD4+ T cells sorted from blood. The receptor source for this set is a young woman in good health.

V gene TRBV7-9 combines with J gene TRBJ2-2; 7 bases line up with TRBD1. Germline V gene data show CDR1 as SEHNR and CDR2 as FQNEAQ (reference sequence). Germline trimming cut 5 bases from V and 7 bases from J; bases unmatched to any gene: 10. The CDR3 totals 15 residues. The CDR3: CASSVGDRVYGELFF. DNA of the CDR3: TGTGCCAGCAGCGTGGGAGACAGGGTTTACGGGGAGCTGTTTTTT. Supplemented by reference TRBV7-9 and TRBJ2-2, the full variable domain reads DTGVSQNPRHKITKRGQNVTFRCDPISEHNRLYWYRQTLGQGPEFLTYFQNEAQLEKSRLLSDRFSAERPKGSFSTLEIQRTEQGDSAMYLCASSVGDRVYGELFFGEGSRLTVL.

The chain links TRBV7-9 to TRBJ2-3; the D gene is possibly TRBD1 (6 bases). CDR1 is SEHNR and CDR2 is FQNEAQ in the germline V gene (reference sequence). This CDR3 has 14 amino acids. Trimming cost V 11 bases and J 4 bases, with 19 bases left between them. The CDR3 DNA follows: TGTGCCGGAGTCACAGGGAAGGGCCCAGATACGCAGTATTTT. Protein sequence: CAGVTGKGPDTQYF.

This clonotype was counted a few times. The rearrangement links TRBV4-1 to TRBJ2-7; the match to TRBD1 covers 7 bases. The germline V gene encodes CDR1 MGHRA and CDR2 YSYEKL. With 1 base clipped from V and 3 bases from J, the junction kept 9 bases outside the gene matches. The CDR3 is made up of 16 amino acids. CDR3 sequence: CASSQGMADRSYEQYF. The CDR3, as DNA: TGCGCCAGCAGCCAAGGAATGGCGGACAGGAGCTACGAGCAGTACTTC.